This record covers a single TCR beta chain. The specificity of this receptor is unknown. No base qualities exist here, and no much larger clone lies one base off it. Each collaborating institution followed its own protocols to collect whole blood in K2EDTA tubes. For TCRbeta analysis, collaborators shipped samples as frozen whole blood, isolated PBMCs, or DNA extracted from either of those sample types. V drops 1 base and J drops 4 bases, leaving 14 bases in between. From its cysteine to its phenylalanine, the CDR3 spans 15 amino acids. Just CDR3 DNA is preserved here, 45 bases in frame from base 1. Sequences SEHNR (CDR1) and FQNEAQ (CDR2) are obtained from the germline V gene (reference sequence). These data are taken from a study of blood T cell repertoires in COVID-19 (TCRdb year 2020). A note on the overall study: Collaborator samples came from the United States, Italy and Spain and covered acute and convalescent phases of COVID-19. The prospective study material was composed of cDNA or gDNA derived from T cells, B-cell-depleted T cells, or PBMCs. Subjects who had been exposed to COVID-19, were actively infected with it, or had recovered from it provided the deeply sampled blood TCRbeta repertoires that made up the dataset. The repertoires were released in a freely available public database intended as a resource for research on the immune response to SARS-CoV-2. The samples were drawn from two sources: the first 160 participants of the ongoing ImmuneRACE study, and fewer than 1,500 subjects contributed by 6 global collaborators. A de-identified subject ID, COVID-19 status, age in years and sex were almost always included in the sample metadata. Where available, HLA class I and class II types were taken from metadata supplied by the sample provider and were not determined by assay-based typing.

Paper-wide results and their limitations: Clinical and demographic metadata were provided uncurated, with the amount varying by source and participant.

The immunoSEQ Assay, a bias-controlled multiplex PCR, was used to amplify TCRbeta CDR3 regions from genomic DNA. For the original study's pipeline: Nucleated cell counts per sample were estimated from amplification of reference gene primers within the assay. To quantify the absolute abundance of each unique TCRbeta CDR3 rearrangement, sequence reads were collapsed and filtered. Productive Simpson clonality was computed per sample as the square root of Simpson's diversity index over productive rearrangements. As stored in TCRdb, this immuneACCESS dataset retains in-frame rearrangements with V and J assigned. A fraction of the clones does not appear; measured against another copy, unresolved V genes explain less than half of the discrepancy, and the remainder lacks a known reason. From that table come the V and J calls and clone size; the DNA was used to work out D and trimming. A total of about 200,000 clones appear in this sample, approximately 83% of them only once. About 27% of the sample rests with the top ten.

The rearrangement joined TRBV7-9 to TRBJ2-7; the D gene is perhaps TRBD1, from 6 matching bases. The source is a man aged 40-49 years with acute or convalescent COVID-19. The sequencing sample was made of peripheral blood. The CDR3 protein is CASSLVEQGIYEQYF. The nucleotide sequence is TGTGCCAGCAGCTTAGTTGAACAGGGTATTTACGAGCAGTACTTC.